Listed here are 31 T cell receptor beta chains from one sample, sequenced in a study of blood T cell repertoires in COVID-19. Repertoires were generated with immunoSEQ multiplex PCR, while TCRdb's copy carries only in-frame clones and drops some. Found here are 75,000 to 100,000 clones, 87% of them singletons; the top ten hold approximately 8%. Material: peripheral blood. The receptor set was obtained from a human donor with acute or convalescent COVID-19. The donor label of this sample is uncertain.

This chain links TRBV19 with TRBJ2-7; TRBD1 agrees at 7 bases. Per the germline V gene, CDR1 is LNHDA and CDR2 is SQIVND (reference sequence). The V and J ends lost 3 bases and 2 bases, in that order; junction bases with no gene match: 4. The CDR3 totals 14 residues. The DNA of the CDR3 is TGTGCCAGTAGTATGGGGCAGGGGGCCTACGAGCAGTACTTC. Translated: CASSMGQGAYEQYF. The variable domain in full, with the rest retrieved from reference TRBV19 and TRBJ2-7, is DGGITQSPKYLFRKEGQNVTLSCEQNLNHDAMYWYRQDPGQGLRLIYYSQIVNDFQKGDIAEGYSVSREKKESFPLTVTSAQKNPTAFYLCASSMGQGAYEQYFGPGTRLTVT.

The chain employs TRBV7-2 and TRBJ1-1, with D perhaps TRBD1 (5 bases). Germline assignment: CDR1 SGHTA and CDR2 FQGNSA. The CDR3 runs 14 residues. V gave up 8 bases and J gave up 3 bases, with 16 bases separating them. The CDR3: CASRRQGADTEAFF. Here the CDR3 DNA reads TGTGCCAGCCGCAGGCAAGGGGCCGACACTGAAGCTTTCTTT.

The chain joins TRBV5-4 to TRBJ1-1; a possible D gene is TRBD1 (6 bases). V lost 0 bases and J lost 7, with 13 bases in between. Germline V CDR1 and CDR2: SGHNT, YYREEE (reference sequence). This CDR3 is built from 14 residues. The CDR3 protein is CASSLDREIDEAFF. As DNA, the CDR3 is TGTGCCAGCAGCTTGGACAGGGAAATTGATGAAGCTTTCTTT.

The chain employs TRBV27 and TRBJ2-2; a possible D gene is TRBD2 (5 bases). The V end lost 8 bases, the J end lost 3 bases, and 13 bases lay between the germline ends. Germline CDR1 MNHEY, CDR2 SMNVEV (reference sequence). The CDR3 consists of 14 residues. The CDR3 sequence: CASALARYTGELFF. CDR3 DNA: TGTGCCAGCGCCCTAGCTAGGTACACCGGGGAGCTGTTTTTT.

The chain combines TRBV28 with TRBJ2-4, with D maybe TRBD2 (5 bases). This CDR3 has 15 residues. Trimming removed 2 bases from V and 3 bases from J, with 11 bases in between. The germline gives CDR1 MDHEN, CDR2 SYDVKM. The CDR3 DNA follows: TGTGCCAGCAGTTTAGTAGGGAGTGGCAAAAACATTCAGTACTTC. This translates into CASSLVGSGKNIQYF.

The chain uses TRBV11-2 and TRBJ1-1; 10 bases match TRBD1. The CDR3 contains 14 residues. V lost 4 bases, J lost 7 bases, and 6 bases stayed unmatched. The germline V gene encodes CDR1 SGHAT and CDR2 FQNNGV. The CDR3, as DNA: TGTGCCAGCAGCTGGGACAGGGGCCGGGGTGAAGCTTTCTTT. Its translation is CASSWDRGRGEAFF.

This clone was recorded once. The chain has TRBV28 and TRBJ1-5, with 9 nucleotides matching TRBD1. This CDR3 is 15 amino acids long. Germline assignment: CDR1 MDHEN and CDR2 SYDVKM. Trimming removed 6 bases from V and 5 bases from J; junction bases left unmatched: 8. CDR3 amino acids: CASRTGGALYQPQHF. The CDR3 nucleotides read TGTGCCAGCAGAACAGGGGGCGCTTTATATCAGCCCCAGCATTTT. Full variable domain (outside the CDR3, taken from reference TRBV28 and TRBJ1-5): DVKVTQSSRYLVKRTGEKVFLECVQDMDHENMFWYRQDPGLGLRLIYFSYDVKMKEKGDIPEGYSVSREKKERFSLILESASTNQTSMYLCASRTGGALYQPQHFGDGTRLSIL.

The V call is TRBV7-2, the J call TRBJ1-2, with a possible D match to TRBD1 (6 bases). CDR1 is SGHTA, CDR2 FQGNSA, per germline. The V and J ends lost 0 bases and 4 bases respectively, with 9 bases between them. The CDR3 runs to 14 residues. The CDR3 region is CASSLAGGLYGYTF. CDR3 nucleotide sequence: TGTGCCAGCAGCTTAGCTGGGGGCCTCTATGGCTACACCTTC.

The chain employs TRBV7-9 and TRBJ1-5; D gene ambiguous. CDR1 is SEHNR and CDR2 is FQNEAQ in the germline V gene (reference sequence). The CDR3 consists of 15 residues. Trimming cost V 4 bases and J 2 bases, with 12 bases left between them. The CDR3 is CASSYPEEGNQPQHF. The CDR3 coding sequence is TGTGCCAGCAGCTACCCCGAGGAGGGCAATCAGCCCCAGCATTTT.

This rearrangement joins TRBV4-3 to TRBJ1-5; 8 nucleotides align to TRBD1. From germline, CDR1 is LGHNA and CDR2 YSLEER. The CDR3 is made up of 14 amino acids. Unmatched junction bases numbered 3, after V lost 1 base and J lost 7 bases. The CDR3 sequence: CASSQGTGSQPQHF. The DNA of the CDR3 is TGCGCCAGCAGCCAAGGGACAGGGAGCCAGCCCCAGCATTTT.

DNA of the CDR3: TGTGCCAGCAGCTTAGCACAGGGTTTGAATTCACCCCTCCACTTT. Amino acid sequence: CASSLAQGLNSPLHF. The rearrangement joins TRBV7-2 to TRBJ1-6, with D possibly TRBD1 on 6 matching bases. Germline V gene sequence: CDR1 SGHTA, CDR2 FQGNSA. Trimming stripped 0 bases from V and 7 bases from J, with 10 bases between. This CDR3 comprises 15 residues. Full variable domain (outside the CDR3, taken from reference TRBV7-2 and TRBJ1-6): GAGVSQSPSNKVTEKGKDVELRCDPISGHTALYWYRQSLGQGLEFLIYFQGNSAPDKSGLPSDRFSAERTGGSVSTLTIQRTQQEDSAVYLCASSLAQGLNSPLHFGNGTRLTVT.

The J gene is TRBJ2-1, the V gene TRBV27; TRBD2 matches at 7 bases. The CDR3 contains 17 residues. J gave up 6 bases and V 3 bases, and 14 bases lay outside the gene matches. CDR1 and CDR2 from the germline V gene are MNHEY and SMNVEV (reference sequence). The CDR3 DNA sequence: TGTGCCAGCAGTTTGGGAATTCGGCGGGGGTCTTCCAATGAGCAGTTCTTC. It translates to CASSLGIRRGSSNEQFF.

The chain joins TRBV7-7 to TRBJ2-5, with D tentatively TRBD1 (5 bases). The V gene's germline CDR1 is SSHAT and CDR2 FNYEAQ (reference sequence). Trimming took off 5 bases at V and 2 bases at J, with 18 bases between the two ends. The CDR3 sequence is 16 residues long. This CDR3 is CASSPTYRQRQETQYF. The CDR3, as DNA: TGTGCCAGCAGCCCCACCTACCGACAGAGACAAGAGACCCAGTACTTC.

The V gene is TRBV15, the J gene TRBJ1-4; tentative D call: TRBD1 (6 bases). CDR1 LNHNV and CDR2 YYDKDF come from the germline V gene (reference sequence). This CDR3 has 17 residues. V was shortened by 3 bases and J by 5 bases, with 19 bases between the two germline ends. The DNA for the CDR3 is TGTGCCACCAGCAGGATCCTGCCCACAGGGTTCAATGAAAAACTGTTTTTT. It encodes CATSRILPTGFNEKLFF.

The chain couples TRBV5-1 to TRBJ1-4, with a tentative D call TRBD1 (6 bases). V lost 3 bases to trimming and J lost 7 bases, with 16 bases between them. This CDR3 has 15 amino acids. Germline CDR1 is SGHRS and CDR2 is YFSETQ. The CDR3 loop reads CASSSQGTGSEKLFF. The CDR3 region has the DNA TGCGCCAGCAGCTCACAGGGAACGGGTAGTGAAAAACTGTTTTTT.

The chain combines TRBV30 with TRBJ2-5; weak D call: TRBD1 (5 bases). V was trimmed by 5 bases and J by 2 bases, leaving 15 bases between them. CDR3 length equals 14 residues. Germline V gives CDR1 GTSNPN, CDR2 SVGIG (reference sequence). The CDR3 loop reads CAWGHGQTQETQYF. The CDR3 DNA reads as TGTGCCTGGGGACACGGGCAGACTCAAGAGACCCAGTACTTC.

The CDR3 sequence: CASSVATGRGYNEQFF. For the CDR3, the DNA is TGTGCCAGCAGCGTAGCGACAGGGAGAGGGTACAATGAGCAGTTCTTC. The rearrangement uses TRBV9 and TRBJ2-1, with 7 bases fitting TRBD1. V gave up 0 bases and J gave up 4 bases; unmatched junction bases: 7. This CDR3 spans 16 amino acids. In germline, CDR1 is SGDLS, CDR2 YYNGEE.

Written as DNA, the CDR3 is TGTGCCAGCAAAGAACAGGGAGTCTCCTACGAGCAGTACTTC. Encoded protein: CASKEQGVSYEQYF. This chain joins TRBV5-8 and TRBJ2-7, with D tentatively TRBD1 (6 bases). V gave up 6 bases and J gave up 0 bases, with 13 bases separating them. The CDR3 is 14 amino acids. Germline loops: CDR1 SGHTS, CDR2 YDEGEE.

The chain carries TRBV7-9 and TRBJ1-4, with D hard to call. V was clipped by 5 bases and J by 11 bases, with 18 bases between them. CDR1 and CDR2 (germline): SEHNR, FQNEAQ (reference sequence). CDR3 size: 14 residues. The CDR3 here is CASSHDTLRKKLFF. In nucleotides, the CDR3 is TGTGCCAGCAGCCACGACACTCTACGAAAGAAACTGTTTTTT.

The chain is built from TRBV2 and TRBJ1-4; TRBD1 is a possible D gene (6 bases). V lost 5 bases and J lost 4, with 11 bases in between. This CDR3 spans 14 amino acids. CDR1 SNHLY and CDR2 FYNNEI come from the germline V gene. This CDR3 is CASSKPDSNEKLFF. In nucleotides, the CDR3 is TGTGCCAGCAGTAAACCGGACAGTAATGAAAAACTGTTTTTT.

This clone showed up just a few times. The chain carries TRBV24-1 and TRBJ2-3; TRBD2 matches 13 bases. Germline CDR1 and CDR2: KGHDR and SFDVKD. The CDR3 consists of 17 residues. The V segment lost 2 bases and the J segment 2 bases; nucleotides outside the gene matches: 3. The CDR3 is CATSDSGTSGITDTQYF. The DNA for the CDR3 is TGTGCCACCAGTGATTCTGGGACTAGCGGGATCACAGATACGCAGTATTTT.

This chain's CDR3 is CASSASSGNTIYF. CDR3 in DNA: TGTGCCAGCAGCGCCAGCTCTGGAAACACCATATATTTT. This chain joins TRBV9 and TRBJ1-3; D unclear. CDR1 and CDR2 (germline): SGDLS, YYNGEE. Trimming left V 3 bases short and J 0 bases short, with 4 bases between. CDR3 length equals 13 residues.

In its sample, this clone was seen many times. The chain combines TRBV2 with TRBJ2-7, with a possible D match to TRBD1 (6 bases). V lost 3 bases and J lost 2, with 14 bases in between. Germline CDR1 reads SNHLY; CDR2 reads FYNNEI. The CDR3 is made up of 15 amino acids. The CDR3 DNA reads as TGTGCCAGCAGTGAGGGGCTGACAGGCACCTACGAGCAGTACTTC. This codes for CASSEGLTGTYEQYF. Using reference TRBV2 and TRBJ2-7 for the parts outside the CDR3, the full variable domain is EPEVTQTPSHQVTQMGQEVILRCVPISNHLYFYWYRQILGQKVEFLVSFYNNEISEKSEIFDDQFSVERPDGSNFTLKIRSTKLEDSAMYFCASSEGLTGTYEQYFGPGTRLTVT.

The gene calls are TRBV18 and TRBJ1-2; D unclear. This CDR3 has 13 residues. Trimming left V 3 bases short and J 2 bases short, with 7 bases between. The germline V gene has CDR1 KGHSH and CDR2 LQKENI. CDR3 protein: CASSPGENYGYTF. The CDR3 bases are TGTGCCAGCTCACCCGGGGAGAACTATGGCTACACCTTC.

The CDR3 protein is CASSPLGEKLFF. The CDR3 coding sequence is TGTGCCAGCAGCCCCCTAGGTGAAAAACTGTTTTTT. The chain joins TRBV3-1 (or the pseudogene TRBV3-2) to TRBJ1-4; D unresolved. V lost 4 bases and J lost 7, with 7 bases in between. This CDR3 has 12 residues. Looked up from germline, CDR1 is LGHDT and CDR2 is YNNKEL (reference sequence).

The CDR3 coding sequence is TGTGCCAGCAGGCGAAGCGGGGGGGGAAACAATGAGCAGTTCTTC. Protein product: CASRRSGGGNNEQFF. The chain has TRBV7-2 and TRBJ2-1; TRBD2 aligns across 10 bases. The V gene's germline CDR1 is SGHTA and CDR2 FQGNSA. This CDR3 has 15 residues. V shed 6 bases and J 5 bases; nucleotides not matched to a gene: 7.

The chain employs TRBV5-1 and TRBJ1-5; D is ambiguous. V was clipped by 0 bases and J by 3 bases, with 10 bases between them. Germline V gene sequence: CDR1 SGHRS, CDR2 YFSETQ. The CDR3 is 15 amino acids. Here the CDR3 DNA reads TGCGCCAGCAGCTTGGGGGAGAGGGTCAATCAGCCCCAGCATTTT. Its translation: CASSLGERVNQPQHF.

The CDR3 nucleotides read TGTGCCATCAGCTATTTCATAGCGGGGGAAAGAGATACGCAGTATTTT. This encodes CAISYFIAGERDTQYF. The chain links TRBV10-3 to TRBJ2-3; 9 positions agree with TRBD2. Germline-derived CDR1 and CDR2 are ENHRY and SYGVKD. V lost 6 bases and J lost 5; bases outside the gene matches: 12. The CDR3 is 16 amino acids.

The count of this clone is one. CDR3 in amino acids: CASRLQGRETQYF. Here the CDR3 DNA reads TGTGCCAGCAGGTTACAGGGCAGGGAGACCCAGTACTTC. This chain connects TRBV28 to TRBJ2-5; a possible D gene is TRBD1 (6 bases). Germline V lookup: CDR1 MDHEN, CDR2 SYDVKM. This CDR3 comprises 13 residues. The V end lost 6 bases, the J end lost 5 bases, and 13 bases lay between the germline ends.

The J gene is TRBJ2-7, the V gene TRBV27, with D perhaps matching TRBD2 (7 bases). Germline loops: CDR1 MNHEY, CDR2 SMNVEV (reference sequence). V was clipped by 6 bases and J by 3 bases, with 18 bases between them. CDR3 length equals 15 residues. CDR3 nucleotides: TGTGCCAGCAGAACTGTAGGGGGGGGACACTACGAGCAGTACTTC. Translation: CASRTVGGGHYEQYF.

This chain connects TRBV5-1 to TRBJ2-7; a weak D match, TRBD1 (5 bases). The CDR3 loop spans 14 amino acids. V lost 2 bases, J lost 2 bases, and 11 bases lay in between. CDR1 is SGHRS, CDR2 YFSETQ, per germline. The CDR3 is CASSFDSPTYEQYF. CDR3 nucleotide sequence: TGCGCCAGCAGCTTTGACAGCCCGACCTACGAGCAGTACTTC.